Below, one T cell receptor (beta chain) is given with its context. Recruited during active infection, patients (from Seattle) were subsequently followed longitudinally. The CDR3 covers 15 residues. J was trimmed by 5 bases and V by 3 bases; bases with no gene match: 1. The germline V gene has CDR1 WNHNN and CDR2 SYGVQD (reference sequence). This table comes from immunoSEQ multiplex PCR, and its TCRdb copy is limited to in-frame clones, with some not included. The sample contains fewer than 500,000 clones, roughly 89% of which appear only once. The data belong to a study of blood T cell repertoires in COVID-19.

The sequenced material came from peripheral blood. J is TRBJ2-1 and V is TRBV10-1; 13 nucleotides match TRBD2. The receptor was isolated from a young man with COVID-19, enrolled during active disease. This chain's CDR3 is CASSDGTSGDNEQFF. The CDR3 DNA is TGCGCCAGCAGTGACGGGACTAGCGGGGACAATGAGCAGTTCTTC.